This TCR beta chain is drawn from a study of OX40 agonist ivuxolimab in advanced cancers. Whole-study context: While on treatment, patients had intravenous ivuxolimab at 0.01 to 10 mg/kg every 2 weeks.

TCRdb's copy holds only in-frame clones and misses some; the assay was immunoSEQ multiplex PCR. This sample has about 97,000 clones; about 86% occur once, and the top ten carry over 4.5%. CDR1 is LNHDA, CDR2 SQIVND, per germline (reference sequence). V lost 8 bases, J lost 4 bases, and 13 bases stayed unmatched. The CDR3 loop spans 16 amino acids. The TCR originated in an adult with an advanced solid tumor such as melanoma, head and neck, liver or kidney cancer. V and J are TRBV19 and TRBJ1-5, with 8 positions matching TRBD1. The sample in question was CD4+ or CD8+ T cells sorted from blood, obtained in a trial of the OX40 agonist ivuxolimab. The CDR3 reads CASALGARGPNQPQHF. In DNA, the CDR3 is TGTGCCAGTGCCCTTGGGGCCAGGGGGCCAAATCAGCCCCAGCATTTT.